The clone carrying this TCR beta chain was picked up many times. The antigen is undetermined. Construction of the TCR beta libraries employed iRepertoire HTBI primers in conjunction with Arm-PCR of CDR3 regions. TCRdb redid the calling of the multiplex PCR reads with MiXCR, one entry per CDR3 protein. There are about 470,000 distinct CDR3 sequences in the sample; around 20% occur only once, and about 8.3% lies in the top ten. This specimen comes from a study of regulatory T cells in long-lasting Graves disease. Overall study: Disease was considered persistent Graves' disease after over 5 years of antithyroid drugs (with positive TSH receptor antibodies). Whole-study results and caveats: Persistent cases of Graves' showed reduced TCR diversity relative to newly diagnosed patients. The study found persistent patients shared more public clonotypes (over 2,500) than new patients (just over 950).

The time point here: persistent/refractory GD, antithyroid drugs over 5 years with positive TRAb. The TCR library was made from RNA extracted from PBMCs. The authors drew patients from an endocrinology department in Xi'an, China. The sequence derives from a female donor with Graves disease. Here the sequenced sample was peripheral blood mononuclear cells (PBMCs), taken when the disease was refractory, from a patient treated with antithyroid drugs.

The CDR3, as DNA: TGTGCTACCGGGACAGGGTTGAATCAGCCCCAGCATTTT. Amino acid sequence: CATGTGLNQPQHF. The chain couples TRBV28 to TRBJ1-5; 9 bases line up with TRBD1. Germline lookup yields CDR1 MDHEN and CDR2 SYDVKM. The CDR3 length is 13 residues.